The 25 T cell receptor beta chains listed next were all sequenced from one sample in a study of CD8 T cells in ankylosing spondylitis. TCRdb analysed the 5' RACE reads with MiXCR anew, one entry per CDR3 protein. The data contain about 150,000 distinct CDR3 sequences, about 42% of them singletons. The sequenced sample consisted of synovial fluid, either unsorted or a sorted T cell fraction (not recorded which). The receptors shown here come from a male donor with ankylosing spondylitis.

The CDR3 is CASSLGQGGWNTEAFF. The CDR3 DNA sequence: TGCGCCAGCAGCTTGGGGCAAGGCGGGTGGAACACTGAAGCTTTCTTT. This sequence joins TRBV5-1 and TRBJ1-1; D remains ambiguous. The CDR3 length is 16 residues. V was shortened by 0 bases and J by 1 base, with 13 bases between the two germline ends. Germline CDR1 and CDR2: SGHRS and YFSETQ. Filled out from reference TRBV5-1 and TRBJ1-1, the complete variable domain reads KAGVTQTPRYLIKTRGQQVTLSCSPISGHRSVSWYQQTPGQGLQFLFEYFSETQRNKGNFPGRFSGRQFSNSRSEMNVSTLELGDSALYLCASSLGQGGWNTEAFFGQGTRLTVV.

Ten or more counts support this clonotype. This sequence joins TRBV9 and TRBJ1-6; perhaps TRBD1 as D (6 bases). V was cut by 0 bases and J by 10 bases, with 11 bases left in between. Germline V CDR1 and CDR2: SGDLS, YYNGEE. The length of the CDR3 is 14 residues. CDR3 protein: CASSVEGERSPLHF. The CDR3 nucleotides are TGTGCCAGCAGCGTAGAGGGGGAGAGGTCACCCCTCCACTTT. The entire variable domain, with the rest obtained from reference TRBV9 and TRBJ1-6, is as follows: DSGVTQTPKHLITATGQRVTLRCSPRSGDLSVYWYQQSLDQGLQFLIQYYNGEERAKGNILERFSAQQFPDLHSELNLSSLELGDSALYFCASSVEGERSPLHFGNGTRLTVT.

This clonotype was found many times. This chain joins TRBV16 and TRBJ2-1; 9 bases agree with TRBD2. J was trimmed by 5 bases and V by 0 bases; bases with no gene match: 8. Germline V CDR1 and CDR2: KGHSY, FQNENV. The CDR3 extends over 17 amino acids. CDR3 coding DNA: TGTGCCAGCAGCCAATCGAGGGCTAGCGGGGATAACAATGAGCAGTTCTTC. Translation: CASSQSRASGDNNEQFF. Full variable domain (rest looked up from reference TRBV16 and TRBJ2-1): GEEVAQTPKHLVRGEGQKAKLYCAPIKGHSYVFWYQQVLKNEFKFLISFQNENVFDETGMPKERFSAKCLPNSPCSLEIQATKLEDSAVYFCASSQSRASGDNNEQFFGPGTRLTVL.

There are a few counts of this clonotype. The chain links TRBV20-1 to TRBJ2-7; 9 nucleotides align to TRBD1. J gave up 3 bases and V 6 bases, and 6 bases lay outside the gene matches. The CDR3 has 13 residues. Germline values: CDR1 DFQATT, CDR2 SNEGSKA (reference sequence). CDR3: CSAPGQGFYEQYF. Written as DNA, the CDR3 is TGCAGTGCGCCGGGACAGGGATTCTACGAGCAGTACTTC.

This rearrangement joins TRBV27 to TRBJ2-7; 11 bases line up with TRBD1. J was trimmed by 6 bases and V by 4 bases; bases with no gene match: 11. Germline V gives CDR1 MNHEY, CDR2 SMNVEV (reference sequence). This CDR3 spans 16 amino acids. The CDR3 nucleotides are TGTGCCAGCAGTTCCCTTCTTGTGGACAGGGGGCGCGAGCAGTACTTC. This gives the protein CASSSLLVDRGREQYF.

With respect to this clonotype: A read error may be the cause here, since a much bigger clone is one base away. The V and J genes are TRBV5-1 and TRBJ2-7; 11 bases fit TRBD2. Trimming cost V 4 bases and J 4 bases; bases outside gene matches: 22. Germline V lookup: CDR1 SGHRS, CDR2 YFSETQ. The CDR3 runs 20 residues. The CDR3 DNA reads TGCGCCAGCAGCATCGTAGCGGGAGGGCCTTCTACGAATATACGGTACGAGCAGTACTTC. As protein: CASSIVAGGPSTNIRYEQYF.

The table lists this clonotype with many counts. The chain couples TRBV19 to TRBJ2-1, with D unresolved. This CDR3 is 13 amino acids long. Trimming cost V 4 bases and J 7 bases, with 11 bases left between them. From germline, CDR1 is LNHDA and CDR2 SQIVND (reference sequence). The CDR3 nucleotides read TGTGCCAGTAGTACCCACGGTCTGAATGAGCAGTTCTTC. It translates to CASSTHGLNEQFF.

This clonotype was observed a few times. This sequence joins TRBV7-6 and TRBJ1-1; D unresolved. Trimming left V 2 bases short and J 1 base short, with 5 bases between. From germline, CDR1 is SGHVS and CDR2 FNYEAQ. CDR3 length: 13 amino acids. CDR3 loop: CASSLSRNTEAFF. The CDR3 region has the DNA TGTGCCAGCAGCTTATCACGGAACACTGAAGCTTTCTTT.

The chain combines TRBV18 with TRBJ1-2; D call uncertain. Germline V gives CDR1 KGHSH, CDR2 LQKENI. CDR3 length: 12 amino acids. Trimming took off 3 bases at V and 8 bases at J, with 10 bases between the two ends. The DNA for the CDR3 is TGTGCCAGCTCACCGTGGTGGGGAGGCTACACCTTC. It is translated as CASSPWWGGYTF.

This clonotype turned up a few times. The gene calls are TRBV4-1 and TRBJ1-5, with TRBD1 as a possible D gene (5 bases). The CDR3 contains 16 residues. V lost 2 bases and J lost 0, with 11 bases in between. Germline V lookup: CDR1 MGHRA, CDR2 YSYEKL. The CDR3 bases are TGCGCCAGCAGCCAACGGGGCCCACATAGCAATCAGCCCCAGCATTTT. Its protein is CASSQRGPHSNQPQHF.

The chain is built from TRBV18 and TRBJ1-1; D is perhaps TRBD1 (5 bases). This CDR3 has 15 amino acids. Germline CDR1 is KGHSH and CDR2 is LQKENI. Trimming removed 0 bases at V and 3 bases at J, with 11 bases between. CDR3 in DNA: TGTGCCAGCTCACCACCGTTGGGGACCTACACTGAAGCTTTCTTT. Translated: CASSPPLGTYTEAFF. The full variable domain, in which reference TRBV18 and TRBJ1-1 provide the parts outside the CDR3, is NAGVMQNPRHLVRRRGQEARLRCSPMKGHSHVYWYRQLPEEGLKFMVYLQKENIIDESGMPKERFSAEFPKEGPSILRIQQVVRGDSAAYFCASSPPLGTYTEAFFGQGTRLTVV.

The CDR3 region is CASSLEKGAGNEQFF. DNA of the CDR3: TGCGCCAGCAGCTTGGAAAAGGGGGCAGGCAATGAGCAGTTCTTC. The chain couples TRBV5-1 to TRBJ2-1, with TRBD1 identical over 7 bases. J lost 6 bases, V lost 0 bases, and 6 bases had no gene match. CDR1 and CDR2 from the germline V gene are SGHRS and YFSETQ. The CDR3 is 15 amino acids.

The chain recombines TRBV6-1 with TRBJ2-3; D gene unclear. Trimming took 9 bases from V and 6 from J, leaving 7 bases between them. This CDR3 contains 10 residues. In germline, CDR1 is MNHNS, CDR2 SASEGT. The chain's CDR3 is CASSGDTQYF. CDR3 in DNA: TGTGCCAGTTCAGGCGATACGCAGTATTTT.

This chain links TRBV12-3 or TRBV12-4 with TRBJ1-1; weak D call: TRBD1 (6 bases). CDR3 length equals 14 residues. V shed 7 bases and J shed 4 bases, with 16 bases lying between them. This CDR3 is CASNPDRFRTEAFF. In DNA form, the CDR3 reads TGTGCCAGCAACCCTGACAGGTTCCGCACTGAAGCTTTCTTT.

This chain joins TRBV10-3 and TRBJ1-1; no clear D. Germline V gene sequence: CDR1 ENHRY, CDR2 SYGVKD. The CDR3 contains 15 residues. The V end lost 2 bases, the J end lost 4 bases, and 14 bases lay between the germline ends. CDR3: CAISEIWASGTEAFF. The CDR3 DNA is TGTGCCATCAGTGAGATTTGGGCCTCGGGCACTGAAGCTTTCTTT.

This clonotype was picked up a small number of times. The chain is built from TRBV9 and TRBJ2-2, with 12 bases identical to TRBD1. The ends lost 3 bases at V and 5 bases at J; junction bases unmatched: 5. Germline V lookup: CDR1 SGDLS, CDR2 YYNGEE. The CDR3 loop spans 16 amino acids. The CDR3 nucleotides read TGTGCCAGCAGCGATGGGACAGGGGGCTTGACCGGGGAGCTGTTTTTT. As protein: CASSDGTGGLTGELFF.

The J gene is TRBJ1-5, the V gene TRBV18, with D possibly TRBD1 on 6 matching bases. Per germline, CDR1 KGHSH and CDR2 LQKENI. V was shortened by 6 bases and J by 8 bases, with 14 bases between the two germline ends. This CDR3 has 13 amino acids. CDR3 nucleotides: TGTGCCAGCTCGATAGGGGGGAGGAAGCCCCAGCATTTT. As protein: CASSIGGRKPQHF.

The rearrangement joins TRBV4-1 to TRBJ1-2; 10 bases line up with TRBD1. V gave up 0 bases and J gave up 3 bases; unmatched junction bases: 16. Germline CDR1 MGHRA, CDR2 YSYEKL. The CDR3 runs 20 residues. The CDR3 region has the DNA TGCGCCAGCAGCCAAGATTGGATTCGTGGGACAGGGGAAAGAGACTATGGCTACACCTTC. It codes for CASSQDWIRGTGERDYGYTF.

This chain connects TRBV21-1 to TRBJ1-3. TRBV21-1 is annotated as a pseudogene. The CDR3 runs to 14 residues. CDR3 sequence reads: CASSYRYSGNTIYF. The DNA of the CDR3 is TGTGCCAGCAGCTACCGATACTCTGGAAACACCATATATTTT.

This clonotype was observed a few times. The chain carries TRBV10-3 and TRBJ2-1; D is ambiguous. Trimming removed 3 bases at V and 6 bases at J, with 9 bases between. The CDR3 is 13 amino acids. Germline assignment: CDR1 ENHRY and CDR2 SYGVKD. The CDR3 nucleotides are TGTGCCATCAGTGAAACGGGTGGCAATGAGCAGTTCTTC. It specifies CAISETGGNEQFF.

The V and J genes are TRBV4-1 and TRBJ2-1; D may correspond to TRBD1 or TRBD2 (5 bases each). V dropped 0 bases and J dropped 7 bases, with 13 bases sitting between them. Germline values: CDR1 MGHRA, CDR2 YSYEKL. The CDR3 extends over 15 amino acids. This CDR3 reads CASSQEVGAGNEQFF. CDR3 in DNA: TGCGCCAGCAGCCAAGAGGTAGGGGCGGGTAATGAGCAGTTCTTC.

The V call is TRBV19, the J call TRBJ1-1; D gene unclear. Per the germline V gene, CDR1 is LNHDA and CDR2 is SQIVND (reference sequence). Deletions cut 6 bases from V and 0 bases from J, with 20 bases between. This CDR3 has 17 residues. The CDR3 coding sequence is TGTGCCAGTAGACACCCTTGGCCGGACTCCATGAACACTGAAGCTTTCTTT. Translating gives CASRHPWPDSMNTEAFF.

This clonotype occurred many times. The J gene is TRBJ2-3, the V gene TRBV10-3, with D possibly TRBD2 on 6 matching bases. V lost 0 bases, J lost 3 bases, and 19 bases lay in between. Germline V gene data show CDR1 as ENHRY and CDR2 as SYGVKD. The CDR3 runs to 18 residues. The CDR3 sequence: CAISESNNLGGMTDTQYF. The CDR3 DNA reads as TGTGCCATCAGTGAGTCGAATAATCTGGGCGGGATGACAGATACGCAGTATTTT.

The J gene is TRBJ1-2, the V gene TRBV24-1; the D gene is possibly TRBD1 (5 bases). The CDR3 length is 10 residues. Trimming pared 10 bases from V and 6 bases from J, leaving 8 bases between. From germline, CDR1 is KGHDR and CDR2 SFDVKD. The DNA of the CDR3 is TGTGCCACAAACAGGAATGGCTACACCTTC. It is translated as CATNRNGYTF.

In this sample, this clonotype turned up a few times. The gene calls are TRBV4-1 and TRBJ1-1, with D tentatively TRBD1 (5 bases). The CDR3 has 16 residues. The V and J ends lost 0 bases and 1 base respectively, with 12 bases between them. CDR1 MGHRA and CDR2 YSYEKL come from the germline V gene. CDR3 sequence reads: CASSQDRTTENTEAFF. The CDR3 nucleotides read TGCGCCAGCAGCCAAGATCGGACGACAGAGAACACTGAAGCTTTCTTT.